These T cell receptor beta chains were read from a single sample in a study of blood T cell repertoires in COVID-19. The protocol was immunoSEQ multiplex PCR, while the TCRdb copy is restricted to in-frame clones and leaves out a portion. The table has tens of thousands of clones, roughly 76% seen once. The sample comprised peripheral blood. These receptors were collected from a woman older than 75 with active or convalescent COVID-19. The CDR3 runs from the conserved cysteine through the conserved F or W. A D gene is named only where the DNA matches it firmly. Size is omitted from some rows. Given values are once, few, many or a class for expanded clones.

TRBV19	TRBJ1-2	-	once	TGTGCCAGTAGTATATATCCGCGTGGCTACACCTTC	CASSIYPRGYTF
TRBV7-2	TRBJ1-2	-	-	TGTGCCAGCAGCTCTGCAGGAGGCATCTATGGCTACACCTTC	CASSSAGGIYGYTF
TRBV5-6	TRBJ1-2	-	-	TGTGCCAGCAGCTTCCAGGGCCCTAACTATGGCTACACCTTC	CASSFQGPNYGYTF
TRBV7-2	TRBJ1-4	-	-	TGTGCCAGCAGCCCACAGGGACCTAATGAAAAACTGTTTTTT	CASSPQGPNEKLFF
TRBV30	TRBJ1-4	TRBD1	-	TGTGCCTGGAGTTTACAGGGGTGGGAGAAACTGTTTTTT	CAWSLQGWEKLFF
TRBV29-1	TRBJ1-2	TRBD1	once	TGCAGCGTCGGACAGGGTGATCGTCTCACCTTC	CSVGQGDRLTF
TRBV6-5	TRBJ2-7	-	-	TGTGCCAGCAGTCAGGGTGGGCTCTCCTACGAGCAGTACTTC	CASSQGGLSYEQYF
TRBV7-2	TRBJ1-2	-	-	TGTGCCAGCACCCTAAGGGGCGGGAATCATGGCTACACCTTC	CASTLRGGNHGYTF
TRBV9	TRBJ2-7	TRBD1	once	TGTGCCAGCAGCGTAGGAGGACAGGGGAGCTACGAGCAGTACTTC	CASSVGGQGSYEQYF
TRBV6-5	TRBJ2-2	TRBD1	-	TGTGCCAGCAGCCCGGGACAGATCACCGGGGAGCTGTTTTTT	CASSPGQITGELFF
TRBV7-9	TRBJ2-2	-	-	TGTGCCAGCAGCTTCCCCTTCTCCCGGGAGCTGTTTTTT	CASSFPFSRELFF
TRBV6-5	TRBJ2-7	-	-	TGTGCCAGCGGGTTGAGGGGGTTCTCCTACGAGCAGTACTTC	CASGLRGFSYEQYF
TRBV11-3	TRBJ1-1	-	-	TGTGCCAGCAGCTCCTCTAGTGTGGGGGCAGGGAAGAACACTGAAGCTTTCTTT	CASSSSSVGAGKNTEAFF
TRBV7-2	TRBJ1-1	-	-	TGTGCCAGCAGCCCCGGGACTGTGGTTGCTTTCTTT	CASSPGTVVAFF
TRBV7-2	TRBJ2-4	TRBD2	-	TGTGCCAGCAGCTTACAGCGGGGGGGCTCCAAAAACATTCAGTACTTC	CASSLQRGGSKNIQYF
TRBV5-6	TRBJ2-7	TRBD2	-	TGTGCCAGCAGCCTTACTAGCGGGGGACCCTACGAGCAGTACTTC	CASSLTSGGPYEQYF
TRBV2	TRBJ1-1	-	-	TGTGCCAGCAGCGCCAACTCGAACACTGAAGCTTTCTTT	CASSANSNTEAFF
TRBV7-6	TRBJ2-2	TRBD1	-	TGTGCCAGCAGGGCGGGACAGGCGGGCACCGGGGAGCTGTTTTTT	CASRAGQAGTGELFF
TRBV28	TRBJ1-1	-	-	TGTGCCAGCAGTTTATTTCGGGGGTTGACCGGGACTGAAGCTTTCTTT	CASSLFRGLTGTEAFF
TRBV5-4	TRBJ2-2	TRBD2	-	TGTGCCAGCAGCTTGGTTGGGACTAGCGCCTCCGGGGAGCTGTTTTTT	CASSLVGTSASGELFF
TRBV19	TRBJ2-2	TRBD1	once	TGTGCCACCCTGGACAGGGGTGCCACCGGGGAGCTGTTTTTT	CATLDRGATGELFF
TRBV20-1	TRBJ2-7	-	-	TGCAGTGCTAGAGATCAAACTAAAGAGTACTTC	CSARDQTKEYF
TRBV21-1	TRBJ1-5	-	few	TGTGCCATCAAGGGGGGGACCCGCAATCAGCCCCAGCATTTT	CAIKGGTRNQPQHF
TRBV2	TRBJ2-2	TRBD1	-	TGTGCCAGCAGTCCGACAGGGATGAACACCGGGGAGCTGTTTTTT	CASSPTGMNTGELFF
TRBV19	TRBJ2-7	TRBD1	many	TGTGCCAGTAGTCCCGCCGGGACAGGGGACCAGGGCGAGCAGTACTTC	CASSPAGTGDQGEQYF
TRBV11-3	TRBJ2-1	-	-	TGTGCCAGCAGCTTAGATCAGGAAGGCAATGAGCAGTTCTTC	CASSLDQEGNEQFF
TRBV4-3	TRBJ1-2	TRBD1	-	TGCGCCAGCAGCCCCGGGACAGGGGTGGGTGGCTACACCTTC	CASSPGTGVGGYTF
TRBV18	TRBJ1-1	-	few	TGTGCCAGCTCACCTAGCCGGGAACACACTGAAGCTTTCTTT	CASSPSREHTEAFF
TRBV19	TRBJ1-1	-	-	TGTGCCAGTAGTATTTGGGGGCCGGGCACTGAAGCTTTCTTT	CASSIWGPGTEAFF
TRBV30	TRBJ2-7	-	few	TGTGCCTGGAGTGTAGCAAGGGGCCACGAGCAGTACTTC	CAWSVARGHEQYF
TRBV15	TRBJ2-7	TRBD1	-	TGTGCCACCAGCAGGGACAGGGTAAGAACCTACGAGCAGTACTTC	CATSRDRVRTYEQYF
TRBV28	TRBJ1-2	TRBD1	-	TGTGCCAGCAGTTTACTACCGGGGACAGGACCTTCTAACTATGGCTACACCTTC	CASSLLPGTGPSNYGYTF
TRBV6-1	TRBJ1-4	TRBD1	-	TGTGCCAGCAGTGAATCGACAGGGGCGGGTGAAAAACTGTTTTTT	CASSESTGAGEKLFF
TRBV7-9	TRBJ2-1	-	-	TGTGCCAGCAGTTTTACAGGAGATGAGCAGTTCTTC	CASSFTGDEQFF
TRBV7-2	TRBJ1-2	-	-	TGTGCCAGCAGCTCTAGACAGGAGAGGGGCTACACCTTC	CASSSRQERGYTF
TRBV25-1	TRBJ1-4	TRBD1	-	TGTGCCAGCAGTGAATTACTCGAGTGGGGACAGGCGGAAGAAAAACTGTTTTTT	CASSELLEWGQAEEKLFF
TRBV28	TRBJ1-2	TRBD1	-	TGTGCCAGCAGTTTTTTCGACAGGGACTATGGCTACACCTTC	CASSFFDRDYGYTF
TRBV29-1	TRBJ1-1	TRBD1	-	TGCAGCGTCGCACCAGGGGGAGTGACTGAAGCTTTCTTT	CSVAPGGVTEAFF
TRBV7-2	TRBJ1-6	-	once	TGTGCCAGCAGCTTAGAAGAGAATTCACCCCTCCACTTT	CASSLEENSPLHF
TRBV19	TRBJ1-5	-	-	TGTGCCAGTAGTATAGATCTCCGGTTAGAGGGAGATGGACAGCCCCAGCATTTT	CASSIDLRLEGDGQPQHF
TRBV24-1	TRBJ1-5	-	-	TGTGCCACCAGTGATTCGGCAGCGGGGAATCAGCCCCAGCATTTT	CATSDSAAGNQPQHF
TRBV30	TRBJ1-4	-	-	TGTGCCTGGAGGGAGGGGCACGAAAAACTGTTTTTT	CAWREGHEKLFF